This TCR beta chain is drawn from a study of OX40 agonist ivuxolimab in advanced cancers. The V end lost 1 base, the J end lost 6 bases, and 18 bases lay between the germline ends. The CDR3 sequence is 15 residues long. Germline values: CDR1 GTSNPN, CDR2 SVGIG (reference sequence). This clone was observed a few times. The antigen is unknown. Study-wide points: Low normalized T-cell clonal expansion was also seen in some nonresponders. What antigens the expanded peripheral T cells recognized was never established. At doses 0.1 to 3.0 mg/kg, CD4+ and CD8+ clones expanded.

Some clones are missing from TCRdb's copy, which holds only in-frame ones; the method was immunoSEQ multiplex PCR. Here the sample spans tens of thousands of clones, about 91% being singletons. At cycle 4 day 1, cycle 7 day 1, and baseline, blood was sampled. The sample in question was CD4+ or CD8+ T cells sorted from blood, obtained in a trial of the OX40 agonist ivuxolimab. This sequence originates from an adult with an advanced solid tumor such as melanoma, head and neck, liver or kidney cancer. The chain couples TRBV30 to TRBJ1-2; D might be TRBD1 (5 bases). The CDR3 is CAWSAQGGPSHGYTF. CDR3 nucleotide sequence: TGTGCCTGGAGTGCCCAGGGTGGACCGTCCCATGGCTACACCTTC. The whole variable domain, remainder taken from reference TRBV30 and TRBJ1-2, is SQTIHQWPATLVQPVGSPLSLECTVEGTSNPNLYWYRQAAGRGLQLLFYSVGIGQISSEVPQNLSASRPQDRQFILSSKKLLLSDSGFYLCAWSAQGGPSHGYTFGSGTRLTVV.